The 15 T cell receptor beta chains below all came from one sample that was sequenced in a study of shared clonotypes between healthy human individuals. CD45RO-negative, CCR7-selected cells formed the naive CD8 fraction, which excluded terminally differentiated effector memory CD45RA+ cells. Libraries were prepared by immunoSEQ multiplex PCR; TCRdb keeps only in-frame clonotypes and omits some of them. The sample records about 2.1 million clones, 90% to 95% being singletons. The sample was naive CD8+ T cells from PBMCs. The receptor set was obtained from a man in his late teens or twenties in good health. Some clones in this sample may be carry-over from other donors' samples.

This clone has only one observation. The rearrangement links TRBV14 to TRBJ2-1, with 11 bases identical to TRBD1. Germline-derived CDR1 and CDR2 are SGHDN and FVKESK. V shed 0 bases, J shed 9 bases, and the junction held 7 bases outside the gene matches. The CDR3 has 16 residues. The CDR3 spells CASSQEWDRGLGEQFF. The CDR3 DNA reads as TGTGCCAGCAGCCAAGAGTGGGACAGGGGGTTGGGTGAGCAGTTCTTC.

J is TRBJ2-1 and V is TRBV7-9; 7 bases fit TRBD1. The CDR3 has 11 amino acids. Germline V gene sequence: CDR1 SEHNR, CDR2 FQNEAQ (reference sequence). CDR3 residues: CGTGAYNEQFF. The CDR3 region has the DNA TGTGGAACAGGGGCCTACAATGAGCAGTTCTTC.

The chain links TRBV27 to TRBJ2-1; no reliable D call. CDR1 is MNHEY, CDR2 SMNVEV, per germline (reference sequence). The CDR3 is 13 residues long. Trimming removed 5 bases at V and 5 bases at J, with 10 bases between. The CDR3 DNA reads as TGTGCCAGCAGTGGGTTGTATCACAATGAGCAGTTCTTC. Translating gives CASSGLYHNEQFF.

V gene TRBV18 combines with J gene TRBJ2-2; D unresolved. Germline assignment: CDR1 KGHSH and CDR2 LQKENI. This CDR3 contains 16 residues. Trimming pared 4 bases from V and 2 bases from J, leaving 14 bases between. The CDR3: CASSHGHTVNTGELFF. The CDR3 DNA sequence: TGTGCCAGCTCACACGGTCATACGGTCAACACCGGGGAGCTGTTTTTT.

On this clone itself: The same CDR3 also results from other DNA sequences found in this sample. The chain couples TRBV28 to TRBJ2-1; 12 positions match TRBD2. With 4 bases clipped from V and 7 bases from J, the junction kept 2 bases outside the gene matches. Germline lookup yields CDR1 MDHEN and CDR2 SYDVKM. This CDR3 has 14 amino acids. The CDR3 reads CASSSGTSGNEQFF. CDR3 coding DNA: TGTGCCAGCAGTTCGGGGACTAGCGGGAATGAGCAGTTCTTC.

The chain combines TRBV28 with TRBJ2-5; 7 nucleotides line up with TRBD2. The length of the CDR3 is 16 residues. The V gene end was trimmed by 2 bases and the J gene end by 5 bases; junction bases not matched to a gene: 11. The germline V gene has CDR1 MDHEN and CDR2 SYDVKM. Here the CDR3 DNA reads TGTGCCAGCAGTTTAGTCGGTCGGGAGGTGCGGGAGACCCAGTACTTC. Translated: CASSLVGREVRETQYF.

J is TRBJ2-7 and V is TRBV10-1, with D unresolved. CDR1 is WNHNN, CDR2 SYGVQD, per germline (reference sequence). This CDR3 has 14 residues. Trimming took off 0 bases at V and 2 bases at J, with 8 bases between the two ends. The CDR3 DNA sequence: TGCGCCAGCAGTGAGTCTGGCGGAACCTACGAGCAGTACTTC. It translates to CASSESGGTYEQYF.

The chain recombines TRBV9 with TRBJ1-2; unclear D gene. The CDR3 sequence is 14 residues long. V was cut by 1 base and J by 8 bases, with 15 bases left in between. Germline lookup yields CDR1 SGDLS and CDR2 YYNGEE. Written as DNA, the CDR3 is TGTGCCAGCAGCGTATCGGACGGAGCATACGGCTACACCTTC. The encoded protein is CASSVSDGAYGYTF.

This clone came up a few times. Here the CDR3 reads CASSIDGTSGRYGELFF. The CDR3, as DNA: TGTGCCAGTAGTATAGATGGGACTAGCGGGAGGTACGGGGAGCTGTTTTTT. The rearrangement links TRBV19 to TRBJ2-2; 15 bases align to TRBD2. This CDR3 comprises 17 residues. Germline values: CDR1 LNHDA, CDR2 SQIVND (reference sequence). The V gene end was trimmed by 0 bases and the J gene end by 7 bases; junction bases not matched to a gene: 3.

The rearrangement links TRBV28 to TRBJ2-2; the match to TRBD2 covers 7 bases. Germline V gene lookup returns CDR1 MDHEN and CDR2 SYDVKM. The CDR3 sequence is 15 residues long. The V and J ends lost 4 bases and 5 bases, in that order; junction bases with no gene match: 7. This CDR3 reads CASSSREMGTGELFF. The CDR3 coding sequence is TGTGCCAGCAGTTCGCGGGAGATGGGGACCGGGGAGCTGTTTTTT.

CDR3 bases: TGTGCCAGCAGCGTGGGGGCCAATGAAAAACTGTTTTTT. Amino acid sequence: CASSVGANEKLFF. This chain uses TRBV13 with TRBJ1-4; the D gene is possibly TRBD1 (6 bases). Per germline, CDR1 PRHDT and CDR2 FYEKMQ (reference sequence). The CDR3 length is 13 residues. The V end was cut by 5 bases, the J end by 5 bases, with 9 bases between.

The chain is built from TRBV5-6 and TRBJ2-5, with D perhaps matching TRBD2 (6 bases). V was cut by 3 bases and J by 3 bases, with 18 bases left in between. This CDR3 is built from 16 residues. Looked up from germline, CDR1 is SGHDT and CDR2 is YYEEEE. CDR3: CASSYSLPGVEETQYF. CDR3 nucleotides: TGTGCCAGCAGCTATTCTCTCCCGGGGGTGGAAGAGACCCAGTACTTC.

CDR3 amino acids: CASSFGLVGTDTQYF. The CDR3 DNA reads as TGTGCCAGCAGTTTTGGACTAGTGGGCACAGATACGCAGTATTTT. The chain carries TRBV27 and TRBJ2-3, with 7 positions matching TRBD2. The CDR3 contains 15 residues. Germline V lookup: CDR1 MNHEY, CDR2 SMNVEV (reference sequence). V lost 3 bases to trimming and J lost 1 base; unmatched junction nucleotides: 4.

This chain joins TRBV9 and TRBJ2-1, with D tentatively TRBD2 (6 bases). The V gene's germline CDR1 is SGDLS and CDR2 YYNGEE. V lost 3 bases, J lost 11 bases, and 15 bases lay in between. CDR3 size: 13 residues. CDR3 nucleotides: TGTGCCAGCAGCGCCGGGGGATCGGGGCAGCAGTTCTTC. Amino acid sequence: CASSAGGSGQQFF. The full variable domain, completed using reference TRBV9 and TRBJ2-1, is DSGVTQTPKHLITATGQRVTLRCSPRSGDLSVYWYQQSLDQGLQFLIQYYNGEERAKGNILERFSAQQFPDLHSELNLSSLELGDSALYFCASSAGGSGQQFFGPGTRLTVL.

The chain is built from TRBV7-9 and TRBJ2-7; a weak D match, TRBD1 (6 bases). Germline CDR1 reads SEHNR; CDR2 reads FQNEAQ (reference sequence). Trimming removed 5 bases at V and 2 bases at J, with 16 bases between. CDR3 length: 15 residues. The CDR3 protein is CASSTWTEPTYEQYF. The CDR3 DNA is TGTGCCAGCAGCACGTGGACAGAGCCTACCTACGAGCAGTACTTC.